The 27 T cell receptor beta chains in this list originate from one sample, sequenced in a study of graft-versus-host responses after intestinal transplantation. Generated by immunoSEQ multiplex PCR, the TCRdb table keeps only in-frame clones and is missing some. The data contain 29,000 or so clones, about 85% of them singletons. This specimen was PBMCs, taken around 430 days after intestinal transplantation. The receptors here all came from a human patient who received an intestinal transplant, so some T cells may come from the graft donor.

This clone appeared once. This chain connects TRBV5-4 to TRBJ2-3; D is ambiguous. V shed 3 bases and J shed 2 bases, with 16 bases lying between them. The CDR3 contains 16 residues. Germline CDR1 reads SGHNT; CDR2 reads YYREEE (reference sequence). The CDR3 bases are TGTGCCAGCAGCTCCAACTACCCTCGTCTCACAGATACGCAGTATTTT. Translated: CASSSNYPRLTDTQYF.

The chain has TRBV19 and TRBJ2-7, with 8 nucleotides matching TRBD2. Germline trimming cut 9 bases from V and 3 bases from J; bases unmatched to any gene: 4. The CDR3 has 12 residues. Germline CDR1 LNHDA, CDR2 SQIVND (reference sequence). Here the CDR3 reads CASGGGGYEQYF. The CDR3 DNA is TGTGCCAGCGGGGGGGGAGGCTACGAGCAGTACTTC. The full variable domain, with the rest looked up from reference TRBV19 and TRBJ2-7, is DGGITQSPKYLFRKEGQNVTLSCEQNLNHDAMYWYRQDPGQGLRLIYYSQIVNDFQKGDIAEGYSVSREKKESFPLTVTSAQKNPTAFYLCASGGGGYEQYFGPGTRLTVT.

This clone was recorded a few times. This chain joins TRBV6-5 and TRBJ2-7, with TRBD1 matching 9 bases. Trimming cost V 2 bases and J 3 bases; bases outside gene matches: 5. Germline V gene sequence: CDR1 MNHEY, CDR2 SVGAGI. The CDR3 runs 15 residues. The CDR3 protein is CASSYQGTGSYEQYF. As DNA, the CDR3 is TGTGCCAGCAGTTACCAGGGGACAGGGAGCTACGAGCAGTACTTC.

This clone is a singleton in its sample. The V and J genes are TRBV13 and TRBJ2-5; D gene uncertain. The V end was cut by 1 base, the J end by 5 bases, with 2 bases between. Germline CDR1 PRHDT, CDR2 FYEKMQ (reference sequence). The CDR3 has 11 residues. The CDR3 nucleotides are TGTGCCAGCAGCTTAGTGGAGACCCAGTACTTC. Its protein is CASSLVETQYF. The full variable domain, completed using reference TRBV13 and TRBJ2-5, is AAGVIQSPRHLIKEKRETATLKCYPIPRHDTVYWYQQGPGQDPQFLISFYEKMQSDKGSIPDRFSAQQFSDYHSELNMSSLELGDSALYFCASSLVETQYFGPGTRLLVL.

The rearrangement uses TRBV6-4 and TRBJ2-2; 10 bases line up with TRBD2. The germline V gene has CDR1 MRHNA and CDR2 SNTAGT. The CDR3 length is 16 residues. Trimming at V came to 10 bases and at J to 0 bases, leaving 8 bases not matched to a gene. The CDR3 bases are TGTGCCACAAGAGCGGGAGGGGAGGCGAACACCGGGGAGCTGTTTTTT. This encodes CATRAGGEANTGELFF.

The table lists this clone with a few counts. The chain combines TRBV30 with TRBJ2-7; D is unresolved. Trimming stripped 2 bases from V and 1 base from J, with 6 bases between. CDR1 is GTSNPN and CDR2 is SVGIG in the germline V gene (reference sequence). This CDR3 has 12 residues. As DNA, the CDR3 is TGTGCCTGGAGTCTCCTGTCCTACGAGCAGTACTTC. Translation: CAWSLLSYEQYF.

The V and J genes are TRBV10-2 and TRBJ2-5; D is ambiguous. CDR1 and CDR2 from the germline V gene are WSHSY and SAAADI. CDR3 size: 11 residues. V shed 10 bases and J shed 4 bases, with 10 bases lying between them. CDR3 amino acids: CATLSLETQYF. DNA of the CDR3: TGCGCCACCCTATCGCTAGAGACCCAGTACTTC.

The chain joins TRBV7-9 to TRBJ2-3; 11 positions match TRBD2. This CDR3 has 16 amino acids. Trimming cost V 5 bases and J 5 bases; bases outside gene matches: 9. CDR1 SEHNR and CDR2 FQNEAQ come from the germline V gene (reference sequence). In DNA form, the CDR3 reads TGTGCCAGCAGCCCCGGGGGTAGCGGGAGGGAAGATACGCAGTATTTT. This codes for CASSPGGSGREDTQYF.

The chain links TRBV10-2 to TRBJ2-1, with 9 bases identical to TRBD2. There are 15 residues in the CDR3. V shed 5 bases and J 3 bases; nucleotides not matched to a gene: 5. Germline CDR1 WSHSY, CDR2 SAAADI. The CDR3: CASSKLAGYYNEQFF. DNA for the CDR3: TGCGCCAGCAGTAAACTAGCGGGTTACTACAATGAGCAGTTCTTC.

The chain has TRBV21-1 and TRBJ1-2; the table's D call of TRBD1 was not tested on the DNA. TRBV21-1 is labeled a pseudogene. This CDR3 region has 17 residues. CDR3 nucleotide sequence: TGTGCCAGCAGCAAAGTTTGGGGGACACCCTATTTCTATGGCTACACCTTC. Protein: CASSKVWGTPYFYGYTF.

The chain employs TRBV28 and TRBJ2-2; D is ambiguous. The CDR3 runs to 10 residues. Trimming shortened V by 8 bases and J by 8 bases, and 6 bases separated the two germline ends. The V gene's germline CDR1 is MDHEN and CDR2 SYDVKM. The CDR3 DNA reads as TGTGCCAGCGGGGTAGGGGAGCTGTTTTTT. Translation: CASGVGELFF.

On this clone itself: An end of the junction does not agree with germline; a read error may underlie this. The chain joins TRBV5-4 to TRBJ2-1; 10 bases align to TRBD1. Germline values: CDR1 SGHNT, CDR2 YYREEE (reference sequence). The CDR3 is 15 amino acids. CDR3 loop: CASSFGKSTGTGEVF. CDR3 DNA: TGTGCCAGCAGCTTCGGGAAAAGCACCGGGACAGGGGAAGTCTTC.

This chain uses TRBV10-3 with TRBJ2-5, with a possible D match to TRBD1 (6 bases). Looked up from germline, CDR1 is ENHRY and CDR2 is SYGVKD. This CDR3 contains 14 residues. Trimming removed 7 bases from V and 4 bases from J, with 16 bases in between. The CDR3 spells CAINYRDTTETQYF. In nucleotides, the CDR3 is TGTGCCATCAATTACAGGGACACTACAGAGACCCAGTACTTC.

This clone was detected a few times. The chain is built from TRBV30 and TRBJ1-4; perhaps TRBD1 as D (5 bases). This CDR3 has 15 amino acids. The germline gives CDR1 GTSNPN, CDR2 SVGIG (reference sequence). V lost 0 bases to trimming and J lost 8 bases, with 16 bases between them. The CDR3 region is CAWSVLGGLNEKLFF. The CDR3 DNA reads TGTGCCTGGAGTGTATTGGGGGGGTTGAACGAAAAACTGTTTTTT.

The chain uses TRBV11-3 and TRBJ1-4; maybe TRBD1 (5 bases). Germline values: CDR1 SGHNT, CDR2 YENEEA. This CDR3 has 15 amino acids. The germline V and J ends were trimmed by 4 bases and 8 bases, with 17 bases remaining between them. This CDR3 reads CASSWDPGGKEKLFF. The CDR3 region has the DNA TGTGCCAGCAGCTGGGACCCCGGGGGGAAAGAAAAACTGTTTTTT.

The chain has TRBV4-3 and TRBJ2-2; TRBD1 agrees at 8 bases. The germline V gene encodes CDR1 LGHNA and CDR2 YSLEER. V shed 0 bases and J 7 bases; nucleotides not matched to a gene: 13. The CDR3 length is 18 residues. The CDR3: CASSQDYSGTGGHGELFF. CDR3 DNA sequence: TGCGCCAGCAGCCAAGATTATTCGGGAACAGGGGGACACGGGGAGCTGTTTTTT.

The gene calls are TRBV27 and TRBJ2-7, with 8 positions matching TRBD1. This CDR3 contains 13 residues. J gave up 3 bases and V 3 bases, and 1 base lay outside the gene matches. Germline CDR1 is MNHEY and CDR2 is SMNVEV (reference sequence). The DNA for the CDR3 is TGTGCCAGCAGTTTGACAGGGGTCTACGAGCAGTACTTC. Translating gives CASSLTGVYEQYF.

The chain has TRBV4-3 and TRBJ2-1; 7 bases align to TRBD2. The V and J ends lost 0 bases and 0 bases, in that order; junction bases with no gene match: 8. CDR1 LGHNA and CDR2 YSLEER come from the germline V gene. The CDR3 extends over 18 amino acids. CDR3 amino acids: CASSQDPGGGGSYNEQFF. In DNA form, the CDR3 reads TGCGCCAGCAGCCAAGACCCGGGCGGCGGGGGCTCCTACAATGAGCAGTTCTTC.

The CDR3: CASSSTDRYYYEQYF. The CDR3 DNA is TGTGCCAGCAGTTCTACTGACCGATACTACTACGAGCAGTACTTC. This sequence joins TRBV28 and TRBJ2-7; no clear D gene. Trimming took 4 bases from V and 3 from J, leaving 16 bases between them. The CDR3 is made up of 15 amino acids. The germline V gene encodes CDR1 MDHEN and CDR2 SYDVKM.

The J gene is TRBJ2-5, the V gene TRBV2, with TRBD1 matching 7 bases. J lost 5 bases, V lost 8 bases, and 8 bases had no gene match. The V gene's germline CDR1 is SNHLY and CDR2 FYNNEI. CDR3 size: 13 residues. The CDR3 sequence: CASSIDRDETQYF. As DNA, the CDR3 is TGTGCCAGCTCCATCGACAGGGACGAGACCCAGTACTTC.

The chain couples TRBV19 to TRBJ2-5; 11 positions match TRBD1. With V trimmed by 5 bases and J by 6 bases, 8 bases remained unmatched. The CDR3 runs to 15 residues. CDR1 LNHDA and CDR2 SQIVND come from the germline V gene (reference sequence). The CDR3 loop reads CASSPLGQGEKTQYF. The CDR3 DNA follows: TGTGCCAGTAGTCCCCTGGGACAGGGGGAGAAGACCCAGTACTTC. Full variable domain (rest looked up from reference TRBV19 and TRBJ2-5): DGGITQSPKYLFRKEGQNVTLSCEQNLNHDAMYWYRQDPGQGLRLIYYSQIVNDFQKGDIAEGYSVSREKKESFPLTVTSAQKNPTAFYLCASSPLGQGEKTQYFGPGTRLLVL.

The chain links TRBV5-1 to TRBJ1-2; no firm D call. Germline CDR1 is SGHRS and CDR2 is YFSETQ. The CDR3 extends over 16 amino acids. Between the trimmed V and J ends, which lost 2 bases and 0 bases, there was a span of 14 bases. The CDR3 sequence is CASSLGFGPTNYGYTF. CDR3 DNA sequence: TGCGCCAGCAGCTTAGGATTCGGGCCAACTAACTATGGCTACACCTTC.

This clone was counted a few times. The chain recombines TRBV19 with TRBJ2-7; TRBD1 matches 12 bases. Losses at the gene ends were 6 bases for V and 6 bases for J; bases not matched to a gene: 9. In germline, CDR1 is LNHDA, CDR2 SQIVND (reference sequence). This CDR3 has 15 residues. CDR3 coding DNA: TGTGCCAGTAGAAAAACCGGGACAGGGGGCAGCGAGCAGTACTTC. Amino acids: CASRKTGTGGSEQYF.

The chain joins TRBV6-5 to TRBJ1-1, with unresolved D. The CDR3 is 13 residues long. Germline loops: CDR1 MNHEY, CDR2 SVGAGI. Trimming shortened V by 6 bases and J by 1 base, and 9 bases separated the two germline ends. The CDR3 spells CASSSGQNTEAFF. CDR3 nucleotides: TGTGCCAGCAGCTCCGGGCAGAACACTGAAGCTTTCTTT.

The gene calls are TRBV4-1 and TRBJ2-2; D could derive from TRBD1 or TRBD2 (5 bases each). CDR3 length: 16 residues. The germline V gene encodes CDR1 MGHRA and CDR2 YSYEKL. V lost 0 bases and J 6 bases, leaving 14 bases between the germline ends. The CDR3 spells CASSQEGRGEAGELFF. CDR3 bases: TGCGCCAGCAGCCAAGAGGGTAGGGGAGAGGCCGGGGAGCTGTTTTTT.

V usage is TRBV6-1 and J usage is TRBJ2-7; weak D call: TRBD1 (6 bases). The germline gives CDR1 MNHNS, CDR2 SASEGT. V gave up 5 bases and J gave up 0 bases, with 11 bases separating them. The CDR3 sequence is 14 residues long. CDR3 sequence: CASSQQGPSYEQYF. CDR3 DNA: TGTGCCAGCAGTCAACAGGGACCCTCCTACGAGCAGTACTTC.

The chain joins TRBV5-5 to TRBJ1-1; unclear D gene. V shed 4 bases and J shed 1 base, with 8 bases lying between them. The CDR3 loop spans 13 amino acids. CDR1 is SGHKS and CDR2 is YYEKEE in the germline V gene (reference sequence). The CDR3 is CASSPYSNTEAFF. The CDR3 DNA is TGTGCCAGCAGCCCGTACTCGAACACTGAAGCTTTCTTT.